This record looks at one TCR beta chain sequence and its context. The antigen remains undetermined. The length of the CDR3 is 18 residues. The germline gives CDR1 LNHNV, CDR2 YYDKDF (reference sequence). Trimming removed 0 bases from V and 7 bases from J, with 21 bases in between. Unique molecular identifiers were incorporated during preparation of the TCRbeta library. TCRdb called the PCR reads again in MiXCR, with one record for every CDR3 protein. The sample carries 600,000 or so distinct CDR3 sequences, about 21% recorded once. This entry comes from a study of T-cell reconstitution after alpha-beta-depleted transplantation in children. General observations from the study: Reports say that about two months after transplant, the alpha-beta T cells came out of several hundred graft clones that had expanded. Surviving recipient cells, namely T cells and thymic progenitors, were the source of high day-60 TCRbeta diversity in some patients.

The input for sequencing was PBMCs, mostly from graft donor cells, taken 360 days after TCRalphabeta/CD19-depleted stem cell transplant. V and J are TRBV15 and TRBJ1-4, with a possible D match to TRBD1 (6 bases). This clonotype was obtained from a boy under three years old who had a stem cell transplant for acute myeloid leukemia, so the T cells may come from the graft donor. CDR3 nucleotide sequence: TGTGCCACCAGCAGAGATCGGGGGGCGCGTAGAGGAGGTGAAAAACTGTTTTTT. It yields the protein CATSRDRGARRGGEKLFF. Complete variable domain (other parts from reference TRBV15 and TRBJ1-4): DAMVIQNPRYQVTQFGKPVTLSCSQTLNHNVMYWYQQKSSQAPKLLFHYYDKDFNNEADTPDNFQSRRPNTSFCFLDIRSPGLGDTAMYLCATSRDRGARRGGEKLFFGSGTQLSVL.